The rows below give T cell receptor beta chains drawn from one sample of a study of vaccination effects on CD4 cells after COVID-19. Their antigens are not known. Libraries were prepared by immunoSEQ multiplex PCR; TCRdb keeps only in-frame clonotypes and omits some of them. The sample lists tens of thousands of clones; roughly four fifths were seen once. Material: CD4+ T cells from PBMCs cultured with HCoV-229E spike peptides, obtained before COVID-19 vaccination. These receptors originate from a human donor who received a COVID-19 vaccine. CDR3s include the opening cysteine and the closing phenylalanine or tryptophan. Each record gives: clone size, D gene, V gene, J gene, CDR3 DNA, CDR3 protein. A D gene is named only where the DNA matches it firmly. Clone size, where shown, is once, few, many, or a class for clones that have expanded.

once	NA	TRBV5-5	TRBJ2-6	TGTGCCAGCAGCCCACAGGGTGCAATTTTCTCTGGGGCCAACGTCCTGACTTTC	CASSPQGAIFSGANVLTF
NA	NA	TRBV2	TRBJ1-2	TGTGCCAGCAATAGGCAGGCCCTGGAGGGCTACACCTTC	CASNRQALEGYTF
NA	TRBD2	TRBV14	TRBJ2-2	TGTGCCAGCAGCCCCTTAGCGGGGGGGCCCGGGGAGCTGTTTTTT	CASSPLAGGPGELFF
NA	NA	TRBV6-5	TRBJ1-1	TGTGCCAGCAGTCGACAGCAAAACACTGAAGCTTTCTTT	CASSRQQNTEAFF
NA	NA	TRBV7-2	TRBJ2-5	TGTGCCAGCAGCTTGACACAACTGGGGGAGACCCAGTACTTC	CASSLTQLGETQYF
NA	NA	TRBV18	TRBJ2-3	TGTGCCAGCTCAGAAAGACAGGTGCGAGGGACAGATACGCAGTATTTT	CASSERQVRGTDTQYF
NA	NA	TRBV2	TRBJ1-1	TGTGCCAGCAGTCTCATTGGGCAGACTGAAGCTTTCTTT	CASSLIGQTEAFF
NA	NA	TRBV18	TRBJ2-2	TGTGCCAGCTCACCAGGGCAAACCCTCCGGGAGCTGTTTTTT	CASSPGQTLRELFF
once	TRBD1	TRBV5-1	TRBJ1-4	TGCGCCAGCAGCTATGGACAGGGCGCAACTAATGAAAAACTGTTTTTT	CASSYGQGATNEKLFF
few	TRBD1	TRBV7-3	TRBJ2-2	TGTGCCAGCAGCCCACAGACAGGGGAGACCGGGGAGCTGTTTTTT	CASSPQTGETGELFF
NA	NA	TRBV4-2	TRBJ2-1	TGTGCCAGCAGCCAAGTGGAAGGGAGCTCCTACAATGAGCAGTTCTTC	CASSQVEGSSYNEQFF
NA	NA	TRBV19	TRBJ1-5	TGTGCCAGTAGTGGTCAGGGATCTTATCAGCCCCAGCATTTT	CASSGQGSYQPQHF
NA	TRBD1	TRBV18	TRBJ1-2	TGTGCCAGCTCACGAGACAGGGGGCAGGATGGCTACACCTTC	CASSRDRGQDGYTF
NA	NA	TRBV7-7	TRBJ2-5	TGTGCCAGCAGTCCAGGGTTGCAAGAGACCCAGTACTTC	CASSPGLQETQYF
NA	TRBD1	TRBV3-1/TRBV3-2	TRBJ1-2	TGTGCCAGCAGCCAAGATGGAGACAGGGGGCGCGGCTACACCTTC	CASSQDGDRGRGYTF
NA	NA	TRBV7-8	TRBJ2-2	TGTGCCAGCAGCCGTCTTAACGGCGGGGAGCTGTTTTTT	CASSRLNGGELFF
NA	TRBD1	TRBV5-1	TRBJ2-5	TGCGCCAGCAGCATTGGACAGGGGGCCCACGAGACCCAGTACTTC	CASSIGQGAHETQYF
NA	NA	TRBV3-1/TRBV3-2	TRBJ1-5	TGTGCCAGCAGTCAGACAGATAGCAATCAGCCCCAGCATTTT	CASSQTDSNQPQHF
once	TRBD1	TRBV3-1/TRBV3-2	TRBJ1-6	TGTGCCAGCAGCAGGGACAGGGGTTCGGGGCCCCTCCACTTT	CASSRDRGSGPLHF
few	NA	TRBV2	TRBJ1-1	TGTGCCAGCAGTAGGGAGGGAAACACTGAAGCTTTCTTT	CASSREGNTEAFF
NA	NA	TRBV18	TRBJ2-5	TGTGCCAGCCAGGACACCTCAGAGACCCAGTACTTC	CASQDTSETQYF
NA	NA	TRBV6-5	TRBJ2-1	TGTGCCAGCACCGAGGGGGGCCGCTCCTACAATGAGCAGTTCTTC	CASTEGGRSYNEQFF
NA	NA	TRBV5-1	TRBJ2-5	TGCGCCAGCAAAACTCAAGAGACCCAGTACTTC	CASKTQETQYF
once	NA	TRBV30	TRBJ2-3	TGTGCCTGGAGCCCCGGCAGCACAGATACGCAGTATTTT	CAWSPGSTDTQYF